The 9 T cell receptor beta chains below were found in one sample sequenced in a study of cytomegalovirus exposure and HLA in healthy donors. 60 Vbeta and 13 Jbeta primers were used in PCR. Measured with immunoSEQ multiplex PCR; TCRdb has only the in-frame clones, and not every one. The sample has over 95,000 clones, 74% seen once; the top ten hold 4% to 5%. Sample: PBMCs. Receptors originate from a woman aged 40-49 years in good health and CMV-seropositive.

This clone was detected only once. The rearrangement uses TRBV5-6 and TRBJ2-6; 8 bases are shared with TRBD1. Unmatched junction bases numbered 8, after V lost 3 bases and J lost 0 bases. The CDR3 sequence is 18 residues long. Germline V CDR1 and CDR2: SGHDT, YYEEEE. CDR3: CASSSLRGRHSGANVLTF. The DNA for the CDR3 is TGTGCCAGCAGCTCGCTCAGGGGGCGACACTCTGGGGCCAACGTCCTGACTTTC.

The chain combines TRBV18 with TRBJ2-7, with TRBD2 identical over 11 bases. Per the germline V gene, CDR1 is KGHSH and CDR2 is LQKENI. The CDR3 is 17 residues long. The V and J ends lost 2 bases and 5 bases, in that order; junction bases with no gene match: 11. CDR3 sequence: CASSPVILAGGPHEQYF. CDR3 bases: TGTGCCAGCTCACCAGTAATCCTAGCGGGAGGTCCCCACGAGCAGTACTTC.

The gene calls are TRBV7-9 and TRBJ1-1; D remains unclear. The germline V gene has CDR1 SEHNR and CDR2 FQNEAQ (reference sequence). The CDR3 spans 13 residues. Trimming stripped 3 bases from V and 6 bases from J, with 11 bases between. CDR3 region: CASSFRGLAEAFF. CDR3 coding DNA: TGTGCCAGCAGCTTCCGAGGGTTGGCTGAAGCTTTCTTT.

This clone appeared a few times. The V and J genes are TRBV4-3 and TRBJ2-3, with D perhaps TRBD1 (6 bases). Trimming removed 1 base from V and 2 bases from J, with 10 bases in between. The V gene's germline CDR1 is LGHNA and CDR2 YSLEER. This CDR3 region has 15 residues. For the CDR3, the DNA is TGCGCCAGCAGCCAAGTGACAGGAACCACAGATACGCAGTATTTT. This encodes CASSQVTGTTDTQYF.

The chain employs TRBV5-6 and TRBJ2-3; 10 bases align to TRBD1. Germline lookup yields CDR1 SGHDT and CDR2 YYEEEE. Trimming took 6 bases from V and 2 from J; bases not matched to a gene: 6. This CDR3 is built from 15 residues. The CDR3 region has the DNA TGTGCCAGCAACTCCGGGACAGGGGCCACAGATACGCAGTATTTT. This sequence encodes CASNSGTGATDTQYF.

The chain links TRBV19 to TRBJ1-1; 7 bases are a match to TRBD1. V gave up 4 bases and J gave up 3 bases; unmatched junction bases: 5. The CDR3 sequence is 14 residues long. Germline lookup yields CDR1 LNHDA and CDR2 SQIVND (reference sequence). The CDR3 sequence: CASSTLQGYTEAFF. Here the CDR3 DNA reads TGTGCCAGTAGTACCCTACAGGGGTACACTGAAGCTTTCTTT. Full variable domain (remainder filled in from reference TRBV19 and TRBJ1-1): DGGITQSPKYLFRKEGQNVTLSCEQNLNHDAMYWYRQDPGQGLRLIYYSQIVNDFQKGDIAEGYSVSREKKESFPLTVTSAQKNPTAFYLCASSTLQGYTEAFFGQGTRLTVV.

The chain employs TRBV18 and TRBJ2-1; the D is unclear. Between the trimmed V and J ends, which lost 7 bases and 3 bases, there was a span of 10 bases. The length of the CDR3 is 13 residues. Germline CDR1 reads KGHSH; CDR2 reads LQKENI. This CDR3 reads CASLISLYNEQFF. CDR3 DNA sequence: TGTGCCAGCTTAATTAGTCTCTACAATGAGCAGTTCTTC.

J is TRBJ2-2 and V is TRBV7-2; the D gene is possibly TRBD2 (5 bases). This CDR3 comprises 16 residues. With 4 bases removed from V and 1 base from J, the gap between germline ends came to 13 bases. From germline, CDR1 is SGHTA and CDR2 FQGNSA. CDR3 protein: CASSSYGVKNTGELFF. CDR3 bases: TGTGCCAGCAGCTCATACGGGGTCAAGAACACCGGGGAGCTGTTTTTT.

The V and J genes are TRBV19 and TRBJ2-7; D is perhaps TRBD2 (5 bases). The CDR3 has 15 residues. Germline V lookup: CDR1 LNHDA, CDR2 SQIVND (reference sequence). V was pared by 5 bases and J by 0 bases, with 14 bases between. CDR3 DNA sequence: TGTGCCAGTAGTGCAGCGGCCCAGAGCTCCTACGAGCAGTACTTC. It is translated as CASSAAAQSSYEQYF.